The clone carrying this T cell receptor (beta chain) has more than one count but fewer than ten. Its antigen is as yet unknown. The sample holds other DNA sequences that translate to the same CDR3. This sample was included in a study of cytomegalovirus exposure and HLA in healthy donors. For the study at large: The same platform used for the approximately 670 first-cohort repertoires was also used for the 120 or so validation repertoires, as a later analysis reported. Broader study findings: Despite most TCR sequences being rare, some public TCRs occurred in many donors.

Generated by immunoSEQ multiplex PCR, the TCRdb table keeps only in-frame clones and is missing some. The sample includes almost 75,000 clones, approximately 86% of them seen just once. Germline values: CDR1 SGHAT, CDR2 FQNNGV. The CDR3 sequence is 12 residues long. V was trimmed by 5 bases and J by 6 bases, leaving 10 bases between them. The gene calls are TRBV11-2 and TRBJ1-1, with D uncertain. The source is a man aged 25-40 years in good health and CMV-seronegative. Sequencing was carried out using PBMCs. CDR3 sequence reads: CASSLVGAEAFF. CDR3 nucleotide sequence: TGTGCCAGCAGCCTAGTCGGGGCTGAAGCTTTCTTT.